Described below is a single TCR beta chain sequence and its context. Its binding antigen is unknown. It has no much larger one-base neighbor in the sample; base qualities were not kept. TCRbeta CDR3 regions were amplified from genomic DNA by means of the immunoSEQ Assay, a bias-controlled multiplex PCR. In the original analysis: Within the assay, amplification of reference gene primers was used to estimate how many nucleated cells each sample contained. To quantify the absolute abundance of each unique TCRbeta CDR3 rearrangement, sequence reads were collapsed and filtered. For each sample, productive Simpson clonality was calculated as the square root of Simpson's diversity index across productive rearrangements. Not all clones reach the TCRdb copy of this immuneACCESS table, which keeps in-frame sequences only. Checked studies attribute under half of the gap to unresolved V genes and leave the rest unexplained. V, J and clone size derive from that table, while D and trimming were established from the DNA sequence. Counted in this sample were around 250,000 clones; approximately 90% of them appeared once. In total, the top ten clones hold around 1.3% of the sample.

The data were obtained in a study of blood T cell repertoires in COVID-19 (dated by TCRdb to 2020 to 2021). Background on the whole study: Samples covering the acute and convalescent phases of COVID-19 were provided by collaborators in the United States, Italy and Spain. The prospective study material was composed of cDNA or gDNA derived from T cells, B-cell-depleted T cells, or PBMCs. Deeply sampled blood TCRbeta repertoires from subjects exposed to, actively infected with, or recovered from COVID-19 were included in the dataset. A freely available public database, intended as a resource for researchers studying the immune response to SARS-CoV-2, is where the repertoires were released. Samples came from the ongoing ImmuneRACE study (first 160 participants) plus 1,254 subjects from 6 global collaborators. A de-identified subject ID, COVID-19 status, age in years and sex were almost always included in the sample metadata. Where available, HLA class I and class II types were obtained from metadata supplied by the sample provider rather than from assay-based typing. Broad study findings and their caveats: Clinical and demographic metadata were provided uncurated, with the amount varying by source and participant.

In the prospective study, participants were roughly 18 to 89 years old, resided in approximately 25 geographic areas of the United States, and were enrolled through a virtual design. Cohort assignment in the prospective study relied on participant-reported clinical history from a screening survey and a study questionnaire. Each participant in the prospective study had whole blood, serum and a nasopharyngeal or oropharyngeal swab collected by mobile phlebotomists. Participants in the prospective study had the option to provide additional blood draws and questionnaires over a 2-month period. Prospective study blood samples were shipped either frozen or at room temperature before DNA extraction. Clipping removes 3 bases from V and 2 bases from J, with 12 as the unmatched junction base count. The CDR3, cysteine through phenylalanine, is 17 amino acids long. Only the CDR3 part of the read is kept: 51 bases, read in frame from the first base. Sequences SGDLS (CDR1) and YYNGEE (CDR2) are obtained from the germline V gene.

The rearrangement joined TRBV9 to TRBJ2-3; TRBD2 matches 7 bases in the middle. The source is a woman in her thirties or forties with acute COVID-19. Sequenced: PBMCs or T cells enriched from blood (not recorded which). The nucleotide sequence is TGTGCCAGCAGCGCCGGTGGGGGGGGTGGTCCCACAGATACGCAGTATTTT. It translates as CASSAGGGGGPTDTQYF.